This is a list of T cell receptor beta chains from one sample in a study of yellow fever vaccine responses in identical twins. MiXCR was run by TCRdb on the RT-PCR reads, yielding one entry per CDR3 protein. The sample records about 3,100 distinct CDR3 sequences, around 82% being singletons. Sequenced material: T cells from blood (PBMCs), unsorted or a sorted subset (not recorded which), taken before or after yellow fever vaccination (not recorded which). Source of these receptors: a woman in her late teens or twenties who received the yellow fever vaccine. Both conserved end residues are trimmed from each CDR3.

j_call v_call cdr3_aa
TRBJ2-7 TRBV11-1 ASTTEQGGKQY
TRBJ2-5 TRBV6-5 ASRYFGGQETQY
TRBJ1-6 TRBV10-3 AISGGRDNSPLH
TRBJ2-3 TRBV3-1 ASSQDRAAPQY
TRBJ2-7 TRBV28 ASSGTAVAYEQY
TRBJ2-1 TRBV20-1 SASGLGTDLLYNEQF
TRBJ2-7 TRBV11-2 ASSKDPYEQY
TRBJ2-1 TRBV15 ATSRDLDRYNEQF
TRBJ2-4 TRBV20-1 SARNARGAENIQY
TRBJ1-1 TRBV10-3 AIRETGSEAF
TRBJ2-5 TRBV7-1 ASSSVLDRGLETQY
TRBJ2-3 TRBV20-1 SATYVSGGITDTQY
TRBJ1-2 TRBV29-1 SVWGSSGYT
TRBJ1-3 TRBV5-1 ASSLVGAVSSGNTIY
TRBJ2-3 TRBV29-1 SVQFTDTQY
TRBJ2-2 TRBV11-2 ASSLVGGTGFSGELF
TRBJ2-7 TRBV11-2 ASSLGGLAGRGEQY
TRBJ2-1 TRBV11-1 ASSLSSLAGRYNEQF
TRBJ2-7 TRBV6-5 ASSYAHHSSGEQY
TRBJ1-4 TRBV12-3/TRBV12-4 ASSLNGGEKLF
TRBJ2-1 TRBV6-1 ASGRDTNEQF
TRBJ2-1 TRBV5-4 ASSLDSDNEQF
TRBJ2-1 TRBV24-1 ATSDSGTAYNEQF
TRBJ2-3 TRBV15 ATSSDASIDTDTQY
TRBJ1-2 TRBV4-1 ASSLGQANYGYT
TRBJ2-2 TRBV11-1 ASSQAGVRTGELF
TRBJ2-3 TRBV4-3 ASSQESRGSRY
TRBJ2-7 TRBV11-2 ATTNSRVGVYEQY
TRBJ1-1 TRBV6-1 ASSRTGIAEAF
TRBJ1-5 TRBV2 ASSWGGNQPQH
TRBJ2-7 TRBV6-1 ASMAAGPYEQY
TRBJ1-1 TRBV13 ASTKNRLSNTEAF
TRBJ2-5 TRBV7-7 ASSPSGWTQY
TRBJ2-7 TRBV12-3/TRBV12-4 ASSIIRAGAEQY
TRBJ2-1 TRBV4-1 ASSQTGGSYNEQF
TRBJ1-2 TRBV6-2/TRBV6-3 ASSYPGGQGYT
TRBJ2-5 TRBV4-3 ASSQGTGTLPPQY
TRBJ1-5 TRBV15 ATSRGLLNQPQH
TRBJ1-5 TRBV11-2 ASSPGTGPSNQPQH
TRBJ2-7 TRBV6-4 ASRDPGREQY
TRBJ2-3 TRBV11-3 ASSFGGTTDTQY
TRBJ2-7 TRBV11-3 ASSLELQRPSYEQY
TRBJ2-7 TRBV5-5 ASTEGGYEQY
TRBJ2-7 TRBV27 ASINPPTYEQY
TRBJ1-5 TRBV10-3 AISESSNQPQH